This T cell receptor beta chain was sequenced during a study of ipilimumab plus nivolumab after autologous stem cell transplantation. Study-wide background: The DLBCL group included primary refractory and relapsed cases.

The germline CDR1 and CDR2 sequences are LNHNV and YYDKDF (reference sequence). The CDR3 spans 14 residues. Ipilimumab, 1 mg/kg, started 14 to 28 days after autologous transplant. Through week 26, nivolumab 3 mg/kg IV was given weeks 1, 4, 7, 10, then biweekly. Some clones are missing from TCRdb's copy, which holds only in-frame ones; the method was immunoSEQ multiplex PCR. The profile covers approximately 80,000 clones, with 83% appearing a single time and approximately 2.2% taken by the ten largest. A remark on this clone: Its ends do not fully match the called genes, so a read error is possible.

This TCR was sampled from a male donor with diffuse large B-cell lymphoma. The gene calls are TRBV15 and TRBJ2-7; 9 bases are shared with TRBD1. The material was PBMCs, obtained in a trial of ipilimumab plus nivolumab as post-transplant consolidation. The DNA for the CDR3 is TGTGCCACCAGCCGAGACAGGGGGTACCACGAGCAGTACTTC. Its translation: CATSRDRGYHEQYF.